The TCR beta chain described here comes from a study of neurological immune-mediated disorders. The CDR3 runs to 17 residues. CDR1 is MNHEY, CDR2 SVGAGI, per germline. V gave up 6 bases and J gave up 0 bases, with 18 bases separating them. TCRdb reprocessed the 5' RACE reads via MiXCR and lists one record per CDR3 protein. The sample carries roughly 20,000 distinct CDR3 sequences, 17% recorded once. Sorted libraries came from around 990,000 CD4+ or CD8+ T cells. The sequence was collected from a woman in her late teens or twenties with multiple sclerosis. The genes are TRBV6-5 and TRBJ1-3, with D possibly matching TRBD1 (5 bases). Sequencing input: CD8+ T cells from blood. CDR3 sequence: CASSRGPGQNSGNTIYF. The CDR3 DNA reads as TGTGCCAGCAGCCGGGGCCCGGGGCAGAACTCTGGAAACACCATATATTTT.